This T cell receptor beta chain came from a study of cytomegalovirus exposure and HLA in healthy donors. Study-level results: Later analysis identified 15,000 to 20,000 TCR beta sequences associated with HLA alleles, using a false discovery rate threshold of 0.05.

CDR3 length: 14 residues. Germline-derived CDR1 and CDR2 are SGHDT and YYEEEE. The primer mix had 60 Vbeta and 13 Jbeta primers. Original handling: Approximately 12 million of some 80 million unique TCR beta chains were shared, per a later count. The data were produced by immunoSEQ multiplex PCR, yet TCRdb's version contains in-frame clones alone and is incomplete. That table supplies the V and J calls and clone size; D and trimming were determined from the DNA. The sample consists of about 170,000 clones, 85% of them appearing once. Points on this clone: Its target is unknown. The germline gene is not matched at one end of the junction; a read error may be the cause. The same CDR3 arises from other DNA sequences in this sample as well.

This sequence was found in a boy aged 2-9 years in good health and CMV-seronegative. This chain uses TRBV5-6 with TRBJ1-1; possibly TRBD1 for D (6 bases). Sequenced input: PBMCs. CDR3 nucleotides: TGTGCCAGCAACAGGGCAAGTGGGGACACCGAAGCTTTCTTT. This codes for CASNRASGDTEAFF.